The following is a T cell receptor (beta chain) sequence with its context. Its antigen is unknown. This entry comes from a study of T cell repertoires in cytomegalovirus infection. Study at large: Peptides in the study included HLA-C-restricted and HLA-B-restricted CMV epitopes. Signatures in public TCR beta sequences pointed to both CMV infection and matching HLA type. Findings of the study overall: Predominance within the ex vivo response was attributable to HLA-C-restricted CMV-specific TCR beta clonotypes. Summed public TCR beta family frequency identified CMV carriers bearing the relevant HLA.

TCRdb reanalysed the reads using MiXCR and keeps one entry per CDR3 protein. The profile shows some 920,000 distinct CDR3 sequences, roughly 30% of them singletons. This specimen consisted of cultured CD8+ T cells from PBMCs, obtained from culture after CMV antigen stimulation. This TCR was sampled from a human donor in good health (CMV status not recorded). Some clones in this sample may be carry-over from other donors' samples.

The CDR3 sequence: CSAPAPDSNYGYTF. The CDR3 nucleotides are TGCAGTGCCCCGGCCCCCGACAGTAACTATGGCTACACCTTC. This chain uses TRBV20-1 with TRBJ1-2, with D perhaps matching TRBD1 (5 bases). This CDR3 region has 14 residues. Looked up from germline, CDR1 is DFQATT and CDR2 is SNEGSKA (reference sequence). Trimming left V 6 bases short and J 1 base short, with 15 bases between.